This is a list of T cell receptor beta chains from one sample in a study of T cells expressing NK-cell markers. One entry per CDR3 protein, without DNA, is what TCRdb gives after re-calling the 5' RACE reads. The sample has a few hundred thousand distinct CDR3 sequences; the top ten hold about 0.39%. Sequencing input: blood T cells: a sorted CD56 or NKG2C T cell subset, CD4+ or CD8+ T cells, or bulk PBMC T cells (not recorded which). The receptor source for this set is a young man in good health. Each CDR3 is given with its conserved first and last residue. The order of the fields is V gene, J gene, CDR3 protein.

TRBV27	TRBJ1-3	CASSYAGGTGNTIYF
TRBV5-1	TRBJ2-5	CASSDGPLGGYQETQYF
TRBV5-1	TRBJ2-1	CASSLQGSGGPYNEQFF
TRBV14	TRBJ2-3	CASSQRTVLQYF
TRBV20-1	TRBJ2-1	CSARDRLAGALVGDEQFF
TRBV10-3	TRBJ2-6	CAIRMAGGGVSGANVLTF
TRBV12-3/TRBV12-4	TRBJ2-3	CASSRRQSTDTQYF
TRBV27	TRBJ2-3	CASSPRRTDTQYF
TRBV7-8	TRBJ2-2	CASSSVTGFAGELFF
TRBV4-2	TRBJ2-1	CASSQEARSSYNEQFF
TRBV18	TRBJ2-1	CASSPTNGLLDSNEQFF
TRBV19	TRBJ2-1	CASSILAGGSYNEQFF
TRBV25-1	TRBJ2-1	CASSVPLGGGRGDEQFF
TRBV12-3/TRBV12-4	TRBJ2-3	CASSALIFGREFTDTQYF
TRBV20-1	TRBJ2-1	CSARDHNRKGYNEQFF
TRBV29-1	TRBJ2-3	CSVEDPPEVVKQYF
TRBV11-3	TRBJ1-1	CASSFLKQDRRNTEAFF
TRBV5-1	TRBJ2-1	CASSLVTGIYNEQFF
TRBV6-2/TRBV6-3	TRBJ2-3	CASSSLAGSTDTQYF
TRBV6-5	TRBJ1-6	CASSYEGGAYNSPLHF
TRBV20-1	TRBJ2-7	CSATFRVPYEQYF
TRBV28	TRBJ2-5	CASRLSGKETQYF
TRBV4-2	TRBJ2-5	CASSPGALWETQYF
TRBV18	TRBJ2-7	CASSPKLADEQYF
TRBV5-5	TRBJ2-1	CASSFVQDSYNEQFF
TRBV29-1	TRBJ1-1	CSVSGPAEAFF
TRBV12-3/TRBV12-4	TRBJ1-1	CASSLRWRNTEAFF
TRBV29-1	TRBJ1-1	CSVEHTQTTEAFF
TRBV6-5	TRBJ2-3	CASSFAPQPSTDTQYF
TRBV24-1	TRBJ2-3	CATQQGLADTQYF
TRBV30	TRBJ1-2	CAWSRDRGGKGYTF
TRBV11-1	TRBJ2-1	CASSYSGLAGKSSYNEQFF
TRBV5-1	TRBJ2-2	CASSLEHMGQGAGELFF
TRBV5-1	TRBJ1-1	CASGPGAAQNTEAFF
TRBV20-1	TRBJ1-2	CSARVGGTNYGYTF
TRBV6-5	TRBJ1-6	CASSYSSGSPLHF
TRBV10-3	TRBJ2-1	CAISGIESSYNEQFF
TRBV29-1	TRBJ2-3	CSGSKSGTRGADTQYF
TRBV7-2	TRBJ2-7	CASSARTSFGQYF
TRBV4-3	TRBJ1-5	CASSQDQKGSVPQHF
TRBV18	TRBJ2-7	CASSLNLQGRQYEQYF
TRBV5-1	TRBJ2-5	CASSLGTKSQETQYF
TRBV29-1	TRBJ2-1	CSVDSLDNEQFF